Below, 27 T cell receptor beta chains from the same sample are listed, as sequenced in a study of a mutant IDH1 vaccine in newly diagnosed glioma. Antigen specificity for these receptors is unknown. Time point defined: week 35, safety follow-up. All doses held 300 ug of mutant IDH1 20-mer peptide, with topical imiquimod. Sequenced by immunoSEQ multiplex PCR; TCRdb stores in-frame clones only, minus some. The sample carries around 50,000 clones, approximately 80% recorded once. The sequencing here drew on PBMCs, taken from a glioma patient whose treatment included an IDH1 peptide vaccine. All receptors derive from a man in his forties or fifties with glioma.

The chain recombines TRBV5-5 with TRBJ2-7; perhaps D is TRBD1 or TRBD2 (5 bases each). With 0 bases removed from V and 5 bases from J, the gap between germline ends came to 9 bases. The CDR3 runs to 13 residues. CDR1 and CDR2 from the germline V gene are SGHKS and YYEKEE (reference sequence). The CDR3 DNA reads TGTGCCAGCAGCTTGGGGGACCTCCACGAGCAGTACTTC. It specifies CASSLGDLHEQYF.

V gene TRBV4-1 combines with J gene TRBJ2-7, with 10 bases lining up with TRBD1. The junction had 2 bases not matched to a gene; V was cut back by 2 bases and J by 1 base. CDR3 size: 15 residues. Looked up from germline, CDR1 is MGHRA and CDR2 is YSYEKL. The CDR3 DNA reads as TGCGCCAGCAGCCAACCGGGACAGGGGTCCTACGAGCAGTACTTC. Translating it yields CASSQPGQGSYEQYF.

The CDR3 reads CASTAGGRDTQYF. CDR3 in DNA: TGTGCCAGCACGGCAGGGGGCAGGGATACGCAGTATTTT. The rearrangement joins TRBV25-1 to TRBJ2-3; TRBD1 matches 8 bases. The CDR3 extends over 13 amino acids. Trimming cost V 7 bases and J 6 bases; bases outside gene matches: 6. CDR1 and CDR2 (germline): MGHDK, SYGVNS.

The chain links TRBV5-8 to TRBJ1-1; D is uncertain. Germline V lookup: CDR1 SGHTS, CDR2 YDEGEE. Trimming removed 0 bases from V and 0 bases from J, with 9 bases in between. The CDR3 contains 15 residues. CDR3 coding DNA: TGTGCCAGCAGCTTGGCCCTGACGGTGAACACTGAAGCTTTCTTT. Its protein product is CASSLALTVNTEAFF.

V gene TRBV5-4 combines with J gene TRBJ2-7; no firm D call. This CDR3 is built from 16 residues. The V gene lost 0 bases and the J gene lost 6 bases, with 19 bases spanning the gap. Germline CDR1 reads SGHNT; CDR2 reads YYREEE (reference sequence). The CDR3 region has the DNA TGTGCCAGCAGCTTGGGTCAGCCATGGCTCTATGGCGAGCAGTACTTC. It codes for CASSLGQPWLYGEQYF.

On this clone itself: The junction shows a germline mismatch at one end, possibly a read error. The V and J genes are TRBV7-7 and TRBJ2-2; no clear D gene. This CDR3 has 15 residues. Per germline, CDR1 SSHAT and CDR2 FNYEAQ (reference sequence). The CDR3 bases are TGTGCTAGCAGCGCCACGGACCTTAGCTCCGGGGAGCTGTTTTTT. This codes for CASSATDLSSGELFF.

The chain uses TRBV5-1 and TRBJ1-1; D is uncertain. There are 14 residues in the CDR3. Trimming shortened V by 0 bases and J by 2 bases, and 8 bases separated the two germline ends. Germline CDR1 SGHRS, CDR2 YFSETQ. Here the CDR3 DNA reads TGCGCCAGCAGCTTGGAGGGTTTCAACACTGAAGCTTTCTTT. The encoded protein is CASSLEGFNTEAFF.

This rearrangement joins TRBV27 to TRBJ1-2; 7 nucleotides match TRBD1. The CDR3 runs 13 residues. CDR1 MNHEY and CDR2 SMNVEV come from the germline V gene (reference sequence). J was trimmed by 5 bases and V by 5 bases; bases with no gene match: 5. CDR3 sequence (DNA): TGTGCCAGCAGTCCTTGGGACAGATATGGCTACACCTTC. Protein: CASSPWDRYGYTF.

The chain carries TRBV19 and TRBJ1-2; D unresolved. Germline V gene lookup returns CDR1 LNHDA and CDR2 SQIVND (reference sequence). The length of the CDR3 is 14 residues. V lost 7 bases to trimming and J lost 0 bases, with 12 bases between them. This chain's CDR3 is CASTETATNYGYTF. CDR3 bases: TGTGCCAGTACTGAAACGGCAACTAACTATGGCTACACCTTC.

To note about this clone: Other DNA variants within this sample encode the same CDR3. This chain links TRBV6-5 with TRBJ1-3; D not resolved. V was cut by 7 bases and J by 3 bases, with 4 bases left in between. Looked up from germline, CDR1 is MNHEY and CDR2 is SVGAGI. The CDR3 loop spans 11 amino acids. The CDR3 loop reads CASIRGNTIYF. CDR3 in DNA: TGTGCCAGCATTCGTGGAAACACCATATATTTT.

The rearrangement joins TRBV4-1 to TRBJ1-5; D ambiguous. Looked up from germline, CDR1 is MGHRA and CDR2 is YSYEKL. This CDR3 contains 17 residues. Trimming stripped 5 bases from V and 5 bases from J, with 22 bases between. The CDR3 DNA is TGCGCCAGCAGCTCCCCCTCGGGAAGGCGGGAGGATCAGCCCCAGCATTTT. Residues: CASSSPSGRREDQPQHF.

The rearrangement links TRBV5-1 to TRBJ2-3; the D gene could be TRBD1 or TRBD2 (6 bases each). Per germline, CDR1 SGHRS and CDR2 YFSETQ. The CDR3 is made up of 17 amino acids. With 5 bases removed from V and 1 base from J, the gap between germline ends came to 20 bases. The CDR3 coding sequence is TGCGCCAGCAGGTACGACTCGGGGGCCTCCCGCACAGATACGCAGTATTTT. Translated, it gives CASRYDSGASRTDTQYF.

CDR3 amino acids: CASSIIGGLNTGELFF. As DNA, the CDR3 is TGTGCCAGTAGTATTATAGGCGGCTTGAACACCGGGGAGCTGTTTTTT. The rearrangement joins TRBV19 to TRBJ2-2; D is undetermined. This CDR3 has 16 amino acids. The germline CDR1 and CDR2 sequences are LNHDA and SQIVND (reference sequence). Trimming pared 3 bases from V and 1 base from J, leaving 12 bases between.

The chain links TRBV14 to TRBJ1-6, with D possibly matching TRBD1 (6 bases). Germline loops: CDR1 SGHDN, CDR2 FVKESK. CDR3 length: 15 residues. V gave up 4 bases and J gave up 9 bases, with 16 bases separating them. CDR3 residues: CASSLTADSLSPLHF. CDR3 DNA sequence: TGTGCCAGCAGCCTGACCGCGGACAGCCTTTCACCCCTCCACTTT.

This clone was detected only once. The chain couples TRBV7-2 to TRBJ2-7; the D is unclear. This CDR3 is 14 amino acids long. V was shortened by 6 bases and J by 3 bases, with 15 bases between the two germline ends. Germline V gives CDR1 SGHTA, CDR2 FQGNSA. CDR3 sequence reads: CASRTHDEDYEQYF. In DNA form, the CDR3 reads TGTGCCAGCAGGACTCACGACGAAGACTACGAGCAGTACTTC.

The chain has TRBV6-5 and TRBJ1-1; 11 positions match TRBD1. Germline V gene lookup returns CDR1 MNHEY and CDR2 SVGAGI. This CDR3 has 15 amino acids. The ends lost 2 bases at V and 5 bases at J; junction bases unmatched: 4. CDR3 coding DNA: TGTGCCAGCAGTTACGGACAGGGGGCGAAAACTGAAGCTTTCTTT. Translating it yields CASSYGQGAKTEAFF.

This chain uses TRBV6-6 with TRBJ1-1; 10 bases are shared with TRBD1. This CDR3 comprises 13 residues. The germline V gene encodes CDR1 MNHNY and CDR2 SVGAGI (reference sequence). V gave up 8 bases and J gave up 2 bases; unmatched junction bases: 2. The CDR3 is CASRDRGNTEAFF. For the CDR3, the DNA is TGTGCCAGCCGGGACAGGGGAAACACTGAAGCTTTCTTT.

The chain is built from TRBV27 and TRBJ1-2; TRBD1 might be the D (6 bases). The V end was cut by 1 base, the J end by 4 bases, with 10 bases between. The germline V gene encodes CDR1 MNHEY and CDR2 SMNVEV (reference sequence). The CDR3 totals 14 residues. DNA of the CDR3: TGTGCCAGCAGTTTATTTTTGGGGGCCTATGGCTACACCTTC. Translating gives CASSLFLGAYGYTF.

The rearrangement joins TRBV27 to TRBJ2-5; D possibly corresponds to TRBD1 (6 bases). The V end lost 5 bases, the J end lost 0 bases, and 10 bases lay between the germline ends. This CDR3 region has 14 residues. Germline V gene data show CDR1 as MNHEY and CDR2 as SMNVEV (reference sequence). The CDR3: CASSPWDNQETQYF. The DNA of the CDR3 is TGTGCCAGCAGTCCGTGGGACAACCAAGAGACCCAGTACTTC.

There are a few counts of this clone. V and J are TRBV7-2 and TRBJ2-2; possible D gene TRBD1, 6 bases. CDR1 and CDR2 (germline): SGHTA, FQGNSA. Deletions cut 4 bases from V and 6 bases from J, with 21 bases between. The CDR3 sequence is 17 residues long. The CDR3 loop is CASSWGFRGTRSGELFF. The CDR3 DNA reads as TGTGCCAGCAGCTGGGGGTTCAGGGGTACTCGTTCCGGGGAGCTGTTTTTT.

J is TRBJ1-6 and V is TRBV13; no reliable D call. Germline CDR1 and CDR2: PRHDT and FYEKMQ (reference sequence). This CDR3 comprises 16 residues. Trimming removed 4 bases at V and 0 bases at J, with 10 bases between. Written as DNA, the CDR3 is TGTGCCAGCAGCTCCCTAGGTAGCTCCTATAATTCACCCCTCCACTTT. Its protein product is CASSSLGSSYNSPLHF.

This clone was observed once. The chain has TRBV25-1 and TRBJ1-3; D not resolved. The CDR3 has 15 residues. Trimming took 3 bases from V and 4 from J, leaving 13 bases between them. The V gene's germline CDR1 is MGHDK and CDR2 SYGVNS. The CDR3 loop reads CASSDPGFPGNTIYF. CDR3 DNA: TGTGCCAGCAGTGATCCCGGCTTTCCGGGAAACACCATATATTTT.

The V and J genes are TRBV6-1 and TRBJ1-1, with 8 bases matching TRBD1. Looked up from germline, CDR1 is MNHNS and CDR2 is SASEGT. After removal of 6 bases from V and 0 bases from J, the junction contained 6 bases not matched to a gene. The CDR3 is made up of 15 amino acids. As DNA, the CDR3 is TGTGCCAGCAGCGACGCGGGACAGGTGAACACTGAAGCTTTCTTT. Residues: CASSDAGQVNTEAFF.

Only a few counts were recorded for this clone. The rearrangement joins TRBV29-1 to TRBJ1-1; D gene uncertain. Between the trimmed V and J ends, which lost 7 bases and 0 bases, there was a span of 12 bases. Germline V gene lookup returns CDR1 SQVTM and CDR2 ANQGSEA. CDR3 length equals 13 residues. The CDR3, as DNA: TGCAGCGCCAGGACTCACCTGAACACTGAAGCTTTCTTT. The encoded protein is CSARTHLNTEAFF.

This clone has just a few counts. This sequence joins TRBV4-1 and TRBJ2-5; 10 nucleotides align to TRBD2. Trimming took 4 bases from V and 3 from J; bases not matched to a gene: 11. Germline loops: CDR1 MGHRA, CDR2 YSYEKL. CDR3 length: 17 residues. CDR3 sequence (DNA): TGCGCCAGCAGCCGGGATACCTCTAGCGGGGGAAAAGAGACCCAGTACTTC. Protein sequence: CASSRDTSSGGKETQYF.

The chain has TRBV27 and TRBJ2-7; no firm D call. Germline loops: CDR1 MNHEY, CDR2 SMNVEV (reference sequence). V lost 7 bases and J lost 4, with 14 bases in between. The CDR3 consists of 13 residues. CDR3 DNA sequence: TGTGCCAGCACCAAAGATGGTGAATACGAGCAGTACTTC. This gives the protein CASTKDGEYEQYF.

The chain couples TRBV4-1 to TRBJ2-7; TRBD2 aligns across 11 bases. V dropped 4 bases and J dropped 5; count of bases not matched to a gene: 13. Germline V CDR1 and CDR2: MGHRA, YSYEKL. The CDR3 totals 17 residues. Here the CDR3 reads CASSRRVLAGGGNEQYF. CDR3 DNA sequence: TGCGCCAGCAGCCGACGAGTTCTAGCGGGGGGAGGCAACGAGCAGTACTTC.